This T cell receptor (beta chain) comes out of a study of beta chain features in type 1 diabetes. The ends lost 6 bases at V and 6 bases at J; junction bases unmatched: 12. Germline values: CDR1 SGHTA, CDR2 FQGNSA. CDR3 size: 15 residues. Investigators reverse transcribed all isolated RNA, so they sequenced expressed TCRB transcripts. Sequenced by immunoSEQ multiplex PCR; TCRdb stores in-frame clones only, minus some. The profile shows 250,000 to 300,000 clones, roughly 8% of them singletons. The chain links TRBV7-2 to TRBJ2-3; TRBD2 matches 7 bases. The sequencing sample was made of central memory CD4+ T cells from blood. This receptor was obtained from a woman between 18 and 29 years old in good health. CDR3 region: CASRPEGGSGDTQYF. CDR3 DNA: TGTGCCAGCAGGCCCGAGGGCGGGAGTGGGGATACGCAGTATTTT.